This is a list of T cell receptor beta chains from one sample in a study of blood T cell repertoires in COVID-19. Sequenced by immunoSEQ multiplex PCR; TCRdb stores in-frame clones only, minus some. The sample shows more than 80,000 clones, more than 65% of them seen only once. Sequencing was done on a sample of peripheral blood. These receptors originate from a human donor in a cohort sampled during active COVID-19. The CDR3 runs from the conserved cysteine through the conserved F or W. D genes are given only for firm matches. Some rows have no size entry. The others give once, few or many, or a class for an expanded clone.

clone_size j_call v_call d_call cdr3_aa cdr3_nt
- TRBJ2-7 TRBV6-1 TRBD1 CASSEFGTGPYEQYF TGTGCCAGCAGTGAATTCGGGACAGGGCCATACGAGCAGTACTTC
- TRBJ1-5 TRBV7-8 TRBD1 CASSLQGGQPQHF TGTGCCAGCAGCTTACAGGGGGGTCAGCCCCAGCATTTT
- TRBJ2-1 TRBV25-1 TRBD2 CASSGRVTSGRALNEQFF TGTGCCAGCAGTGGGCGGGTGACTAGCGGGAGGGCCCTCAATGAGCAGTTCTTC
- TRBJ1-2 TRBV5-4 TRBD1 CASSFAGTGGGYTF TGTGCCAGCAGCTTTGCCGGGACAGGGGGCGGCTACACCTTC
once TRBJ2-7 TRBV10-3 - CAISSGSTSYEQYF TGTGCCATCAGTAGCGGTTCCACCAGCTACGAGCAGTACTTC
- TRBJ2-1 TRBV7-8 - CASSPSRTSSYNEQFF TGTGCCAGCAGCCCCTCCCGGACAAGCTCCTACAATGAGCAGTTCTTC
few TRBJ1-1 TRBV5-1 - CASSLWSGGGNTEAFF TGCGCCAGCAGCTTGTGGAGTGGGGGAGGAAACACTGAAGCTTTCTTT
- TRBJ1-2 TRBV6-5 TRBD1 CASSLQGARGYTF TGTGCCAGCAGTCTACAGGGGGCGCGTGGCTACACCTTC
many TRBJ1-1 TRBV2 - CASSKGQRNTEAFF TGTGCCAGCAGCAAAGGACAGAGGAACACTGAAGCTTTCTTT
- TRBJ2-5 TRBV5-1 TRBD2 CASSPGASSGGPQETQYF TGCGCCAGCAGCCCTGGAGCCTCTAGCGGGGGACCACAAGAGACCCAGTACTTC
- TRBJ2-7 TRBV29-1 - CSVGPNHYEQYF TGCAGCGTTGGGCCGAACCACTACGAGCAGTACTTC
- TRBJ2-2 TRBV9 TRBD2 CASSVGAGSNTGELFF TGTGCCAGCAGCGTGGGAGCGGGGTCGAACACCGGGGAGCTGTTTTTT
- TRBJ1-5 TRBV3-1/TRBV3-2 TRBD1 CASSQEDRAQPQHF TGTGCCAGCAGCCAAGAAGACAGGGCACAGCCCCAGCATTTT
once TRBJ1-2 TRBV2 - CASSEEVQGGGYTF TGTGCCAGCAGTGAAGAGGTCCAAGGAGGGGGCTACACCTTC
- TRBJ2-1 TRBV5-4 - CASTFGTVNEQFF TGTGCCAGCACCTTTGGGACTGTCAATGAGCAGTTCTTC
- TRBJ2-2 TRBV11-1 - CASSLGLNTGELFF TGTGCCAGCAGCTTAGGTCTCAACACCGGGGAGCTGTTTTTT
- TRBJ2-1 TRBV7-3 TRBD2 CASSQSGLKMDEQFF TGTGCCAGCAGCCAATCGGGACTAAAAATGGATGAGCAGTTCTTC
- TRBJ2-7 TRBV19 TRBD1 CASRPGQGHEQYF TGTGCCAGTAGACCGGGACAGGGCCACGAGCAGTACTTC
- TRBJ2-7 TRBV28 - CASTSGTSYEQYF TGTGCCAGCACATCCGGGACATCATACGAGCAGTACTTC
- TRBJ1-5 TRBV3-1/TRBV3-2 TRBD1 CASSPGQSSNQPQHF TGTGCCAGCAGCCCGGGACAGAGTAGCAATCAGCCCCAGCATTTT
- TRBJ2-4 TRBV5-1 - CASGPGQLAKNIQYF TGCGCCAGCGGCCCTGGACAGCTAGCCAAAAACATTCAGTACTTC
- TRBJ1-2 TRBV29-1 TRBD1 CSAPGQGNYGYTF TGCAGCGCCCCGGGACAGGGGAACTATGGCTACACCTTC
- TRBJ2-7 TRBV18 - CASSLRLEYYEQYF TGTGCCAGCTCACTCCGACTAGAATACTACGAGCAGTACTTC
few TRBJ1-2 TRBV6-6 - CASSTQGDYGYTF TGTGCCAGCAGTACACAGGGAGACTATGGCTACACCTTC
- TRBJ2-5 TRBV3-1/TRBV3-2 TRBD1 CASSQARGTVGKETQYF TGTGCCAGCAGCCAAGCAAGGGGGACAGTGGGAAAAGAGACCCAGTACTTC
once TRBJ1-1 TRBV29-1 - CSAGEMNTEAFF TGCAGTGCAGGGGAGATGAACACTGAAGCTTTCTTT
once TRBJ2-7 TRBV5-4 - CASSQTSGTLKYEQYF TGTGCCAGCAGCCAAACTTCCGGGACACTCAAATACGAGCAGTACTTC
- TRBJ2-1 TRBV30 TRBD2 CASSLAGGKQFF TGTGCCTCCTCGCTAGCGGGGGGGAAGCAGTTCTTC
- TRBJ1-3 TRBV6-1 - CASSEHSDPGNTIYF TGTGCCAGCAGTGAACACAGTGATCCTGGAAACACCATATATTTT
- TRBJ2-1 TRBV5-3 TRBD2 CARSPAGGAYNEQFF TGTGCCAGAAGCCCAGCGGGGGGGGCCTACAATGAGCAGTTCTTC
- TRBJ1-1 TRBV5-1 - CASSSQGENTEAFF TGCGCCAGCAGCTCCCAGGGCGAGAACACTGAAGCTTTCTTT
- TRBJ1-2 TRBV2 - CASSLRQGYGYTF TGTGCCAGCAGTCTGAGGCAGGGCTATGGCTACACCTTC
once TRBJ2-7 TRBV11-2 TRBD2 CASSTSSGSYEQYF TGTGCCAGCAGCACCAGTAGCGGGAGTTACGAGCAGTACTTC
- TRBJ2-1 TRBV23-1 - CASSQPTRDTETRYNEQFF TGCGCCAGCAGTCAACCCACCCGGGACACCGAAACTAGATACAATGAGCAGTTCTTC
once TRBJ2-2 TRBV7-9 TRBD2 CASSTQSGSGTGELFF TGTGCCAGCAGCACACAAAGCGGGAGTGGAACCGGGGAGCTGTTTTTT
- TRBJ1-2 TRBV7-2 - CASSLSRRTVIGYTF TGTGCCAGCAGCTTATCTCGGCGGACAGTTATTGGCTACACCTTC
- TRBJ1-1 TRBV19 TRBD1 CASSITASDRGLEAFF TGTGCCAGTAGTATCACGGCATCAGACAGGGGGCTTGAAGCTTTCTTT
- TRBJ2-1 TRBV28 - CASSPTGTLSYNEQFF TGTGCCAGCAGTCCCACCGGGACTCTTTCCTACAATGAGCAGTTCTTC
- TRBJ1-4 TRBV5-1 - CASSLTEGDEKLFF TGCGCCAGCAGCTTGACCGAGGGGGATGAAAAACTGTTTTTT
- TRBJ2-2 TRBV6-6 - CASSPRGGSGELFF TGTGCCAGCAGTCCACGCGGGGGCTCCGGGGAGCTGTTTTTT
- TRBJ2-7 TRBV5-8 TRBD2 CASSPPGGVGSYEQYF TGTGCCAGCAGTCCCCCCGGGGGGGTGGGCTCCTACGAGCAGTACTTC
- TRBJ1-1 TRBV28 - CASSSPVTEAFF TGTGCCAGCAGTTCTCCCGTGACTGAAGCTTTCTTT
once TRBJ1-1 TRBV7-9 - CASSLKTGMKDTEAFF TGTGCCAGCAGCTTGAAGACAGGTATGAAGGACACTGAAGCTTTCTTT
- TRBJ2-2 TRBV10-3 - CAISDGGDTGELFF TGTGCCATCAGTGATGGCGGGGACACCGGGGAGCTGTTTTTT
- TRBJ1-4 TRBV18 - CASSAGGNEKLFF TGTGCCAGCTCGGCCGGGGGAAATGAAAAACTGTTTTTT
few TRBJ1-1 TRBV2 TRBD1 CASSQGATGTEAFF TGTGCCAGCAGTCAGGGGGCTACGGGCACTGAAGCTTTCTTT
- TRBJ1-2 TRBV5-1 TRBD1 CASSPGQGASANYGYTF TGCGCCAGCAGCCCCGGACAGGGGGCCTCAGCTAACTATGGCTACACCTTC
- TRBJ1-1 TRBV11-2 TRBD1 CASSFRQGTEAFF TGTGCCAGCAGCTTCCGACAGGGCACTGAAGCTTTCTTT
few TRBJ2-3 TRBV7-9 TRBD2 CASSLWRSGRRWDTQYF TGTGCCAGCAGCTTATGGCGTAGCGGGAGAAGGTGGGATACGCAGTATTTT
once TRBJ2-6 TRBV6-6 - CASSPDGAGVSGANVLTF TGTGCCAGCAGTCCTGATGGAGCAGGGGTCTCTGGGGCCAACGTCCTGACTTTC
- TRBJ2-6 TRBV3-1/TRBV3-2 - CASSQDLGGSSGANVLTF TGTGCCAGCAGCCAAGATCTAGGGGGAAGCTCTGGGGCCAACGTCCTGACTTTC
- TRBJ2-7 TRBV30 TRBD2 CAWSPGTSGGEQYF TGTGCCTGGAGCCCCGGGACTAGCGGGGGTGAGCAGTACTTC
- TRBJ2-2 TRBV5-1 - CASSLESNTGELFF TGCGCCAGCAGCCTTGAGTCGAACACCGGGGAGCTGTTTTTT
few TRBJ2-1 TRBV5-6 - CASSRTEISYNEQFF TGTGCCAGCAGCCGTACTGAGATATCCTACAATGAGCAGTTCTTC
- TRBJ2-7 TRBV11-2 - CASSSESPEQYF TGTGCCAGCAGCTCCGAAAGCCCGGAGCAGTACTTC